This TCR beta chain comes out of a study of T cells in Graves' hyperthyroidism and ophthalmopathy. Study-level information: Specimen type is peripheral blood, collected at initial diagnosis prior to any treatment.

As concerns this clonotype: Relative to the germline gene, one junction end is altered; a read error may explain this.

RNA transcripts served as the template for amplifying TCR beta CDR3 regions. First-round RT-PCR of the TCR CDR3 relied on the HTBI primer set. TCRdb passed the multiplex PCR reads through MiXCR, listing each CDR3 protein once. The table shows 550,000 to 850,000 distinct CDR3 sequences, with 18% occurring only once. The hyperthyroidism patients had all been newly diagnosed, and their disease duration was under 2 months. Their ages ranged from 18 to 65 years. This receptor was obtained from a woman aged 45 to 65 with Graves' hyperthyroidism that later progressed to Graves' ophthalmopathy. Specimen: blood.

CDR3 bases: TGTGCTAGCAGCTTTCGGGCAGGGTACGAGACCCAGTACTTC. This encodes CASSFRAGYETQYF. The chain joins TRBV7-7 to TRBJ2-5; the D gene is possibly TRBD1 (5 bases). The CDR3 covers 14 residues. Germline V gives CDR1 SSHAT, CDR2 FNYEAQ (reference sequence). Drawing the rest from reference TRBV7-7 and TRBJ2-5, the complete variable domain is GAGVSQSPRYKVTKRGQDVTLRCDPISSHATLYWYQQALGQGPEFLTYFNYEAQPDKSGLPSDRFSAERPEGSISTLTIQRTEQRDSAMYRCASSFRAGYETQYFGPGTRLLVL.